This T cell receptor beta chain was profiled in a study of T cells in Graves' hyperthyroidism and ophthalmopathy (dated by TCRdb to about 2019). In the study overall: Peripheral blood was sampled at the time of initial diagnosis, prior to any treatment. A discovery cohort of roughly 100 patients, 43 with Graves' ophthalmopathy and approximately 57 with stable Graves' hyperthyroidism, was used to find distinguishing TCR V-J signatures. Whether ophthalmopathy could be predicted prospectively was tested in an independent validation cohort made up of 18 to 20 hyperthyroidism patients plus 17 patients who later progressed to ophthalmopathy. The 100 discovery patients were divided at random into training and test sets in a 7:3 ratio. Thyroid tissue and blood T-cell repertoires from about six Graves' hyperthyroidism patients were also compared in the study. Once sampling was done, hyperthyroidism patients were given methimazole at a starting dose of 30 mg daily, whereas ophthalmopathy patients were given high-dose intravenous methylprednisolone. TCR Vbeta CDR3 sequencing of 135 peripheral blood samples (approximately 44 ophthalmopathy, over 70 hyperthyroidism and around 17 progressor patients) is reported in the paper. Study-wide findings and limitations: No statistical method was used to set the sample size in advance, and investigators knew the group allocation. During validation, the model predicted progression to ophthalmopathy a median of about 6.3 months ahead of onset, with roughly 65% sensitivity and 72% to 85% specificity. In cross-validation, a model built on a 13 V-J signature told ophthalmopathy apart from stable hyperthyroidism with roughly 87% sensitivity and roughly 83% specificity, and in testing the same model reached 80%/75%. Blood samples also contained most of the expanded thyroid clonotypes (frequency above 0.001), which suggests that blood repertoires may reflect thyroid immune responses.

The CDR3, cysteine through phenylalanine, is 15 amino acids long. Only CDR3 DNA remains: 45 bases, in frame from the first base. V is shortened by 5 bases, J by 3 bases, and the region joining them spans 15 bases. The germline V gene (reference sequence) specifies LNHDA as CDR1 and SQIVND as CDR2. Stable Graves' hyperthyroidism was defined as the absence of progression to ophthalmopathy over 18 months of follow-up. Hyperthyroidism patients were aged 18 to 65 years and newly diagnosed, with disease duration of less than 2 months. The study excluded patients with uncontrolled infections, other autoimmune diseases, pregnancy or lactation. Diagnoses were established on the basis of clinical symptoms, serum thyroxine and TRAb, thyroid ultrasound, and orbital computed tomography. PBMCs were separated from around 9.1 ml of fresh peripheral blood using Ficoll-Paque density gradient centrifugation. Total RNA was extracted using Trizol reagent, and RNA quality was assessed on an Agilent 2100 Bioanalyzer.

Amplification of TCR beta CDR3 regions was carried out from RNA transcripts. For the first round of RT-PCR on the TCR CDR3, the HTBI primer set was used together with the Qiagen OneStep RT-PCR kit. A second multiplex PCR round built the libraries, followed by size selection and purification. Paired-end sequencing of the libraries was performed with 100 bp reads on an Illumina HiSeq2000. Per the original workflow: SOAPnuke was used to process the raw data, with reads discarded if the reads contained adapters or uncalled bases, had a mean Phred below 15, or lacked an exact constant-primer or identifier match. COPE v1.2.5 was used to merge the high-quality paired reads, and each unique nucleotide sequence was defined as a clonotype. MiTCR v1.1 was used to align the clonotypes against IMGT TRBV, TRBD and TRBJ reference segments. The analysis included only V-J combinations with a frequency above 0.0001, which together covered around 99% of the repertoires. A TCS score was defined as the ratio of F50 (clonal expansion) to E x V (chaos), with BLOSUM62-based TCRdist applied between CDR3 peptides within each V-J. Welch's t-statistics and random forest reduced around 550 V-J features to 10 to 15, which were used in a naive Bayes classifier (R e1071). TCRdb reworked the public reads: Q25 trimming with fastp, MiXCR clone assembly, productive beta chains retained. Rows are combined by CDR3 protein, so each entry shows the most common genes and DNA. These V and J calls originate from TCRdb's pipeline instead of the authors' own analysis. A total of about 210,000 distinct CDR3 sequences appear in this sample, about 18% of them only once. Roughly 44% of the sample is in the top ten clones.

This clonotype turned up a few times. Its antigen remains unidentified. No qualities accompany the bases; no much larger clone lies one base away. What was sequenced was blood. The chain couples TRBV19 to TRBJ2-3; no confident D gene assignment can be made. The sequence was collected from a man aged 40-49 years with Graves' hyperthyroidism. The base sequence is TGTGCCAGTAGTCCCCGCGGCAGATTAACAGATACGCAGTATTTT. Protein translation: CASSPRGRLTDTQYF.